These T cell receptor beta chains were read from a single sample in a study of blood T cells in healthy people across ages. TCRdb reprocessed the 5' RACE reads via MiXCR and lists one record per CDR3 protein. The sample has over 300,000 distinct CDR3 sequences, about 49% seen once. Source material: blood. The receptors were sampled from a man in his sixties in good health. CDR3s include the opening cysteine and the closing phenylalanine or tryptophan. Fields, in order: V gene, clone size, J gene, D gene, CDR3 DNA, CDR3 protein. A D gene is named only where the DNA matches it firmly. Where a row states a size, it is once, few, many or the class of an expanded clone; other rows omit it.

>TRBV2|-|TRBJ1-2|-
TGTGCCAGCAGGGGCCTACTGGGGGACTATGGCTACACCTTC
CASRGLLGDYGYTF
>TRBV7-3|few|TRBJ2-3|-
TGTGCCAGCAGCAAAGGGACAAGAGATACGCAGTATTTT
CASSKGTRDTQYF
>TRBV7-2|-|TRBJ2-1|-
TGTGCCAGCAGATGGGGATCCAATGAGCAGTTCTTC
CASRWGSNEQFF
>TRBV27|-|TRBJ2-7|TRBD1
TGTGCCAGCAGTAAACTCCCCGGACAGGGGGCCTACGAGCAGTACTTC
CASSKLPGQGAYEQYF
>TRBV27|-|TRBJ2-7|TRBD1
TGTGCCAGTCACTCCCAGGCAGGGGGCTACGAGCAGTACTTC
CASHSQAGGYEQYF
>TRBV28|-|TRBJ2-4|-
TGTGCCAGCAGTTCCTCAAACATTCAGTACTTC
CASSSSNIQYF
>TRBV20-1|-|TRBJ2-3|-
TGCAGTGCTGACGACTTGGCTAGCACAGATGCGCAGTATTTT
CSADDLASTDAQYF
>TRBV20-1|-|TRBJ2-6|-
TGCAGTGCTAGTTCGCGCTCTGGGGCCAACGTCCTGACTTTC
CSASSRSGANVLTF
>TRBV4-2|-|TRBJ2-6|-
TGTGCCAGCAGCCTAGTAGCCCAGGGGAACGGGACCAACGTCCTGACTTTC
CASSLVAQGNGTNVLTF
>TRBV6-1|-|TRBJ2-4|-
TGTGCCAGCAGGAGGGACGGGGAAATAGCCAAAAACATTCAGTACTTC
CASRRDGEIAKNIQYF
>TRBV4-2|-|TRBJ2-5|TRBD2
TGTGCCAGCAGCCAAGGCGACGGGAGGAGGGTGGAGACCCAGTACTTC
CASSQGDGRRVETQYF
>TRBV29-1|-|TRBJ2-3|TRBD1
TGCAGCGTTCCGGGACAGAACACAGATACGCAGTATTTT
CSVPGQNTDTQYF
>TRBV4-1|-|TRBJ2-1|TRBD2
TGCGCCAGCAGCCACCTGACTAGCGATCGATACAATGAGCAGTTCTTC
CASSHLTSDRYNEQFF
>TRBV9|few|TRBJ1-1|-
TGTGCCAGCAGCGCTACCCAGGGTCTCAGCACTGAAGCTTTCTTT
CASSATQGLSTEAFF
>TRBV9|-|TRBJ2-5|-
TGTGCCGGCAGCGCCGGGACCCCCAAGGAGACCCAGTACTTC
CAGSAGTPKETQYF
>TRBV28|few|TRBJ2-5|-
TGTGCCAGCAGTGTATACCCTGGGGAGACCCAGTACTTC
CASSVYPGETQYF
>TRBV2|few|TRBJ2-3|-
TGTGCCAGCAGTCGACAAACCACTAGCACAGATACGCAGTATTTT
CASSRQTTSTDTQYF
>TRBV30|few|TRBJ2-7|-
TGTGCCTGGAGTGCCACAGGGAGGTCCTACGAGCAGTACTTC
CAWSATGRSYEQYF
>TRBV29-1|few|TRBJ2-5|-
TGCAGCGTTGTTGAGGGGATCGAGACCCAGTACTTC
CSVVEGIETQYF
>TRBV18|-|TRBJ2-5|-
TGTGCCAGCTCACCGCGCAGGAGTGAACAAGAGACCCAGTACTTC
CASSPRRSEQETQYF
>TRBV5-1|once|TRBJ2-1|TRBD2
TGCGCCAGCAGCTTGGCTCCTAGCGGGCAAAGCTCCTACAATGAGCAGTTCTTC
CASSLAPSGQSSYNEQFF
>TRBV29-1|-|TRBJ2-1|TRBD1
TGCAGCGTGGGACAGGGGAGGAATGAGCAGTTCTTC
CSVGQGRNEQFF
>TRBV7-9|-|TRBJ2-1|-
TGTGCCAGCAGCCCGCGGGACAGTCCGAGCTCCTACAATGAGCAGTTCTTC
CASSPRDSPSSYNEQFF
>TRBV7-2|-|TRBJ1-1|-
TGTGCCAGCAGCCCTGGCATGGGACTACTGAACACTGAAGCTTTCTTT
CASSPGMGLLNTEAFF
>TRBV6-2/TRBV6-3|-|TRBJ2-7|-
TGTGCCAGCAGTTACGAGACGGGATCCTACGAGCAGTACTTC
CASSYETGSYEQYF
>TRBV20-1|-|TRBJ2-7|-
TGCAGTGCTAGAGAAGTAAGACGGTACGAGCAGTACTTC
CSAREVRRYEQYF
>TRBV20-1|-|TRBJ2-1|TRBD1
TGCAGTGCTAGACCCTGGACAGGCTACCGATCCAATGAGCAGTTCTTC
CSARPWTGYRSNEQFF
>TRBV27|once|TRBJ1-1|-
TGTGCCAGCCGGGGGACGGCCACCGAAGCTTTCTTT
CASRGTATEAFF
>TRBV5-1|few|TRBJ2-1|TRBD1
TGCGCCAGCAGTCTTATCCCGACAGGGCACAATGAGCAGTTCTTC
CASSLIPTGHNEQFF
>TRBV20-1|-|TRBJ2-1|-
TGCAGTGCTAGAGATCTAAGCGGGCGCTCCTACAATGAGCAGTTCTTC
CSARDLSGRSYNEQFF
>TRBV3-1|many|TRBJ2-7|-
TGTGCCAGCAGCCAAGAGTGGCAGTCCTACGAGCAGTACTTC
CASSQEWQSYEQYF
>TRBV5-1|many|TRBJ2-1|-
TGCGCCAGCAGCTTGCAAGGCGCGGGTCCACATGGGGGGAATGAGCAGTTCTTC
CASSLQGAGPHGGNEQFF
>TRBV7-3|few|TRBJ2-1|TRBD2
TGTGCCAGCAGCTCTCAGACTAGCGGGAGTATGCATGAGCAGTTCTTC
CASSSQTSGSMHEQFF
>TRBV4-2|few|TRBJ1-2|-
TGTGCCAGCAGCCAAGAAGGTTCCGGGGTTTATGGCTACACCTTC
CASSQEGSGVYGYTF
>TRBV28|-|TRBJ2-5|-
TGTGCCAGCAGGCTGAGCGGAACTCAAGAGACCCAGTACTTC
CASRLSGTQETQYF
>TRBV3-1|few|TRBJ2-5|TRBD1
TGTGCCAGCAGCCCCAGGGGGAAAGGCCAAGAGACCCAGTACTTC
CASSPRGKGQETQYF
>TRBV6-2/TRBV6-3|-|TRBJ2-7|-
TGTGCCAGCAGTCTACAGGGTGGCTACCTCTACGAGCAGTACTTC
CASSLQGGYLYEQYF
>TRBV10-3|-|TRBJ1-2|TRBD1
TGTGCCATCGGACAGGCGGGCATGGGCTACACCTTC
CAIGQAGMGYTF
>TRBV29-1|-|TRBJ2-7|-
TGCAGCGTTGCACATCCGTACGAGCAGTACTTC
CSVAHPYEQYF
>TRBV12-3/TRBV12-4|-|TRBJ2-6|-
TGTGCCAGCAGTGGAACAGGGTCTGGGGCCAACGTCCTGACTTTC
CASSGTGSGANVLTF
>TRBV14|-|TRBJ2-7|TRBD2
TGTGCCAGCAGCCAAAGCGGGAGGGGTGCGTCCTACGAGCAGTACTTC
CASSQSGRGASYEQYF
>TRBV9|-|TRBJ2-3|TRBD1
TGTGCCAGCAGCGTAGGAGGGGGCCCCACAGATACGCAGTATTTT
CASSVGGGPTDTQYF
>TRBV6-5|-|TRBJ1-2|-
TGTGCCAGCAGTTACTCAAGGAGGAATAACTATGGCTACACCTTC
CASSYSRRNNYGYTF
>TRBV11-2|few|TRBJ2-7|TRBD1
TGTGCCAGCAGCCCGACCTCCCGGGACAGGGGAACCACCTACGAGCAGTACTTC
CASSPTSRDRGTTYEQYF
>TRBV15|-|TRBJ1-2|-
TGTGCCACCAGCGGGGGAAGGGGGGAAGGCTACACCTTC
CATSGGRGEGYTF
>TRBV6-6|-|TRBJ2-7|-
TGTGCCAGCGCCTCAGGGGTTACCTACGAGCAGTACTTC
CASASGVTYEQYF
>TRBV9|-|TRBJ1-6|-
TGTGCCAGCAGCGCGACAGGAAATTCACCCCTCCACTTT
CASSATGNSPLHF
>TRBV7-6|-|TRBJ2-6|TRBD1
TGTGCCAGCAGCTTAGCCAGGGACAGCTCTGGGGCCAACGTCCTGACTTTC
CASSLARDSSGANVLTF
>TRBV5-1|once|TRBJ2-3|-
TGCGCCAGCAGCTTCACCGGGGAGGCCTCAGATACGCAGTATTTT
CASSFTGEASDTQYF
>TRBV12-5|-|TRBJ2-1|TRBD2
TGTGCTAGTGGTTTGGGTCCCGGGACTAGCGGGAGTTTATCCTACAATGAGCAGTTCTTC
CASGLGPGTSGSLSYNEQFF
>TRBV6-5|-|TRBJ2-5|TRBD1
TGTGCCAGCAGCCCAGGGGGGACAGGTCGCAATGGGCAGTACTTC
CASSPGGTGRNGQYF
>TRBV7-2|few|TRBJ2-5|-
TGTGCCAGCAGCGCCTCGGCGATCCGACAAGAGACCCAGTACTTC
CASSASAIRQETQYF
>TRBV7-3|many|TRBJ2-1|-
TGTGCCAGCAGCATAAGCCTCAATGAGCAGTTCTTC
CASSISLNEQFF
>TRBV5-4|-|TRBJ2-7|-
TGTGCCAGCAGCTACGTCGGAACCTACGAGCAGTACTTC
CASSYVGTYEQYF
>TRBV20-1|-|TRBJ2-7|TRBD2
TGCAGTGCTGGCGAGGCCCCTAGCGGGAGCTCCTACAATGAGCAGTACTTC
CSAGEAPSGSSYNEQYF